A single sample is the source of the 21 T cell receptor beta chains below, sequenced in a study of T cell responses to AZD1222 COVID-19 vaccine (dated by TCRdb to 2020 to 2023). The time point label for this specimen denotes: about 28 days (+/-7) after the second vaccine dose. Library construction relied on the immunoSEQ multiplex PCR assay. Here the immuneACCESS table is served through TCRdb, limited to in-frame sequences with V and J called. Missing clones are a known gap in these copies; in checked studies unresolved V genes cover under half, and the rest lacks a known reason. Recorded for this sample are some 160,000 clones; approximately 91% of them occurred a single time. Clones ranked in the top ten supply 1.9% of the sample. The material sequenced was peripheral blood, taken 28 days after the second AZD1222 dose. Receptor source: an adult who received the AZD1222 COVID-19 vaccine.

The chain is built from TRBV5-1 and TRBJ2-5, with D possibly matching TRBD1 (5 bases). This CDR3 region has 16 residues. The V gene's germline CDR1 is SGHRS and CDR2 YFSETQ. The germline V and J ends were trimmed by 1 base and 4 bases, with 17 bases remaining between them. CDR3 region: CASSLRRGQVGETQYF. DNA of the CDR3: TGCGCCAGCAGCTTGCGAAGGGGCCAGGTAGGAGAGACCCAGTACTTC.

The V call is TRBV3-1 (or the pseudogene TRBV3-2), the J call TRBJ2-2; no clear D. Germline V gives CDR1 LGHDT, CDR2 YNNKEL (reference sequence). The ends were cut back, 1 base at V and 7 bases at J, with 7 bases in the middle. The CDR3 spans 13 residues. CDR3 coding DNA: TGTGCCAGCAGCCAAGTGAGGAGCGGGGAGCTGTTTTTT. Protein: CASSQVRSGELFF.

The chain combines TRBV5-1 with TRBJ1-4, with D possibly being TRBD1 (5 bases). V was trimmed by 4 bases and J by 4 bases, leaving 23 bases between them. This CDR3 has 18 residues. Germline V gene lookup returns CDR1 SGHRS and CDR2 YFSETQ. CDR3 in DNA: TGCGCCAGCAGCCTAAGAGAGACTCCGGGACCGATTAATGAAAAACTGTTTTTT. Translating gives CASSLRETPGPINEKLFF.

This clone was counted once. The chain carries TRBV19 and TRBJ1-1; D gene uncertain. Trimming removed 5 bases from V and 2 bases from J, with 9 bases in between. This CDR3 comprises 13 residues. Germline V gene sequence: CDR1 LNHDA, CDR2 SQIVND (reference sequence). The CDR3 region is CASSEDRNTEAFF. As DNA, the CDR3 is TGTGCCAGTAGTGAGGACCGCAACACTGAAGCTTTCTTT.

The rearrangement joins TRBV5-8 to TRBJ2-7; D ambiguous. The CDR3 spans 13 residues. Germline-derived CDR1 and CDR2 are SGHTS and YDEGEE. Trimming shortened V by 3 bases and J by 2 bases, and 9 bases separated the two germline ends. The CDR3 is CASSSSGTYEQYF. The CDR3 nucleotides are TGTGCCAGCAGCTCCTCCGGAACCTACGAGCAGTACTTC.

The chain is built from TRBV18 and TRBJ1-5; 8 bases match TRBD1. The length of the CDR3 is 15 residues. Trimming cost V 8 bases and J 0 bases; bases outside gene matches: 6. Germline CDR1 KGHSH, CDR2 LQKENI. The CDR3: CASSPGQDSNQPQHF. The CDR3, as DNA: TGTGCCAGCAGCCCGGGACAGGATAGCAATCAGCCCCAGCATTTT.

This sequence joins TRBV6-5 and TRBJ1-5; D unresolved. There are 15 residues in the CDR3. V was pared by 5 bases and J by 0 bases, with 11 bases between. CDR1 is MNHEY and CDR2 is SVGAGI in the germline V gene. For the CDR3, the DNA is TGTGCCAGCAGTCCTTACAAAAATAGCAATCAGCCCCAGCATTTT. This gives the protein CASSPYKNSNQPQHF.

The V call is TRBV10-3, the J call TRBJ1-2, with D unclear. CDR3 length: 16 residues. Trimming took 6 bases from V and 3 from J, leaving 20 bases between them. Germline V gene sequence: CDR1 ENHRY, CDR2 SYGVKD. Written as DNA, the CDR3 is TGTGCCATCAGCATTGAAATCGTGGGTCAGGACTATGGCTACACCTTC. This encodes CAISIEIVGQDYGYTF.

The gene calls are TRBV6-5 and TRBJ1-1, with D maybe TRBD1 (5 bases). Trimming left V 7 bases short and J 10 bases short, with 22 bases between. The germline V gene encodes CDR1 MNHEY and CDR2 SVGAGI. CDR3 length: 14 residues. CDR3 nucleotide sequence: TGTGCCAGCACTACCCAACGGAGGGGCCAGGGAGCTTTCTTT. Encoded protein: CASTTQRRGQGAFF.

Comment on this clone: This specimen includes other DNA sequences encoding the same CDR3. The genes are TRBV3-1 (or the pseudogene TRBV3-2) and TRBJ2-3, with 10 nucleotides matching TRBD2. The germline V gene encodes CDR1 LGHDT and CDR2 YNNKEL (reference sequence). The CDR3 consists of 16 residues. V lost 1 base to trimming and J lost 0 bases; unmatched junction nucleotides: 1. Here the CDR3 reads CASSQVAGGSTDTQYF. The CDR3 DNA sequence: TGTGCCAGCAGCCAAGTAGCGGGGGGTAGCACAGATACGCAGTATTTT.

The chain has TRBV28 and TRBJ1-2, with TRBD1 matching over 7 bases. The V and J ends lost 5 bases and 8 bases, in that order; junction bases with no gene match: 8. Germline CDR1 reads MDHEN; CDR2 reads SYDVKM. The CDR3 is made up of 13 amino acids. This CDR3 reads CASSSQGGGGYTF. DNA of the CDR3: TGTGCCAGCAGTAGCCAGGGGGGCGGGGGCTACACCTTC.

The chain carries TRBV5-6 and TRBJ2-1; 7 positions agree with TRBD1. Germline CDR1 is SGHDT and CDR2 is YYEEEE. The trim removed 3 bases at V and 7 bases at J, leaving 4 bases unmatched. The CDR3 runs 13 residues. The CDR3 loop reads CASSWGTENEQFF. The CDR3 coding sequence is TGTGCCAGCAGCTGGGGGACAGAAAATGAGCAGTTCTTC.

V and J are TRBV6-5 and TRBJ2-1, with TRBD2 matching 14 bases. The CDR3 contains 15 residues. With V trimmed by 5 bases and J by 9 bases, 6 bases remained unmatched. Germline loops: CDR1 MNHEY, CDR2 SVGAGI. CDR3 region: CASSNGLAGGGEQFF. The CDR3 DNA follows: TGTGCCAGCAGTAATGGACTAGCGGGGGGAGGTGAGCAGTTCTTC.

The chain carries TRBV2 and TRBJ2-7; D remains ambiguous. CDR1 is SNHLY and CDR2 is FYNNEI in the germline V gene. This CDR3 is 11 amino acids long. V was trimmed by 6 bases and J by 3 bases, leaving 6 bases between them. The CDR3 DNA follows: TGTGCCAGCAGCGTCGGCTACGAGCAGTACTTC. It codes for CASSVGYEQYF.

This clone was picked up a small number of times. CDR3 region: CASSLGGRSEAFF. CDR3 nucleotides: TGTGCCAGCAGCTTGGGGGGAAGGTCTGAAGCTTTCTTT. The chain is built from TRBV5-4 and TRBJ1-1; D ambiguous. The CDR3 runs 13 residues. Germline V gene sequence: CDR1 SGHNT, CDR2 YYREEE (reference sequence). V gave up 0 bases and J gave up 6 bases, with 9 bases separating them.

This clone was picked up one time. The rearrangement uses TRBV19 and TRBJ1-5; D might be TRBD1 (5 bases). Trimming took off 5 bases at V and 6 bases at J, with 20 bases between the two ends. Germline CDR1 is LNHDA and CDR2 is SQIVND (reference sequence). This CDR3 region has 16 residues. In nucleotides, the CDR3 is TGTGCCAGTAGTGTGTGGTTGGGGGGAGAGGGTCAGCCCCAGCATTTT. Translating gives CASSVWLGGEGQPQHF.

The rearrangement joins TRBV5-1 to TRBJ2-5, with a tentative D call TRBD2 (6 bases). The CDR3 loop spans 15 amino acids. Trimming took off 4 bases at V and 7 bases at J, with 20 bases between the two ends. CDR1 is SGHRS and CDR2 is YFSETQ in the germline V gene. The CDR3 nucleotides read TGCGCCAGCAGCCCCGGGACTTCCCGCCTGGGGACCCAGTACTTC. Translated: CASSPGTSRLGTQYF.

The chain couples TRBV2 to TRBJ1-2, with 7 bases fitting TRBD1. Germline lookup yields CDR1 SNHLY and CDR2 FYNNEI. Unmatched junction bases numbered 4, after V lost 9 bases and J lost 6 bases. The CDR3 totals 11 residues. CDR3 sequence reads: CASGQENGYTF. The CDR3 DNA sequence: TGTGCCAGTGGACAGGAAAATGGCTACACCTTC. Combining the CDR3 with reference TRBV2 and TRBJ1-2 gives the whole variable domain EPEVTQTPSHQVTQMGQEVILRCVPISNHLYFYWYRQILGQKVEFLVSFYNNEISEKSEIFDDQFSVERPDGSNFTLKIRSTKLEDSAMYFCASGQENGYTFGSGTRLTVV.

The rearrangement links TRBV24-1 to TRBJ2-1, with D possibly being TRBD2 (6 bases). The V gene's germline CDR1 is KGHDR and CDR2 SFDVKD. V was shortened by 3 bases and J by 0 bases, with 11 bases between the two germline ends. CDR3 length: 16 residues. In DNA form, the CDR3 reads TGTGCCACCAGTGATACGGACGGGAGCTCCTACAATGAGCAGTTCTTC. As protein: CATSDTDGSSYNEQFF.

This clone was seen just once. V and J are TRBV6-1 and TRBJ1-2; possible D gene TRBD1, 6 bases. This CDR3 has 16 residues. The germline V and J ends were trimmed by 0 bases and 4 bases, with 15 bases remaining between them. Germline assignment: CDR1 MNHNS and CDR2 SASEGT. In DNA, the CDR3 is TGTGCCAGCAGTGAAGCCCCTGTGCGGGGGCCCTATGGCTACACCTTC. Protein sequence: CASSEAPVRGPYGYTF.

The chain joins TRBV29-1 to TRBJ1-2; TRBD1 aligns across 9 bases. J gave up 8 bases and V 8 bases, and 9 bases lay outside the gene matches. CDR3 length equals 12 residues. Germline CDR1 is SQVTM and CDR2 is ANQGSEA. The CDR3 spells CSSSGQGTGYTF. The CDR3 DNA sequence: TGCAGCTCCTCGGGACAGGGAACGGGCTACACCTTC.